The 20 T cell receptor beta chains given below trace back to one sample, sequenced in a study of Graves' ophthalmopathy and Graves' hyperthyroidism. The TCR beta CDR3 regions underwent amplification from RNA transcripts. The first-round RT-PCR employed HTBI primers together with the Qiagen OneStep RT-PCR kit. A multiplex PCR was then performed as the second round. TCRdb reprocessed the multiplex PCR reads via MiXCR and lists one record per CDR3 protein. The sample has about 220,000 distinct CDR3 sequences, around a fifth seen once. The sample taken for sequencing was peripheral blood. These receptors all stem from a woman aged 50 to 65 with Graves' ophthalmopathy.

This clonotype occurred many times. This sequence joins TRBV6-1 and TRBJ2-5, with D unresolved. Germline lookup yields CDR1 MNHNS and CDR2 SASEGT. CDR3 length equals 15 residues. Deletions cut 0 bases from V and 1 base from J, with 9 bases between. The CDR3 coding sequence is TGTGCCAGCAGTGAAGCGCGGTCCCCCCAAGAGACCCAGTACTTC. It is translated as CASSEARSPQETQYF.

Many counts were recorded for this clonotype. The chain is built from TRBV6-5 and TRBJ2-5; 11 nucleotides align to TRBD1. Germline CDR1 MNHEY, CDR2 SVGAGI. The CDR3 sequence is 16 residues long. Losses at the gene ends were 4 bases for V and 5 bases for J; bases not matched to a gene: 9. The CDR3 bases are TGTGCCAGCAGTTCAAGCGGACAGGGGGCAGGGGAGACCCAGTACTTC. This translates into CASSSSGQGAGETQYF.

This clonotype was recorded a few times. CDR3 protein: CASSAGTGETQYF. As DNA, the CDR3 is TGTGCCAGCAGTGCCGGGACAGGGGAGACCCAGTACTTC. The chain joins TRBV6-1 to TRBJ2-5, with 9 positions matching TRBD1. Germline CDR1 reads MNHNS; CDR2 reads SASEGT. J gave up 5 bases and V 4 bases, and 2 bases lay outside the gene matches. The CDR3 is 13 amino acids.

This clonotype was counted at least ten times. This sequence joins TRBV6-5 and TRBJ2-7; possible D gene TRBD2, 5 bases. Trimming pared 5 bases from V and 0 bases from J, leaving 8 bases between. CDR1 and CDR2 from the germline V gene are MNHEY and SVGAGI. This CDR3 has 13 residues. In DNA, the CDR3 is TGTGCCAGCAGTCGGACTTTCTCCTACGAGCAGTACTTC. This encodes CASSRTFSYEQYF.

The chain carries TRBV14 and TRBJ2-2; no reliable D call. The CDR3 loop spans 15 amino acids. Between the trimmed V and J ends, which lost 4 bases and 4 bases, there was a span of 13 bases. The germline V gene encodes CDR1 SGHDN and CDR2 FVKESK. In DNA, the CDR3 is TGTGCCAGCAGCCCCAACCAGGTTCCCACCGGGGAGCTGTTTTTT. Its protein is CASSPNQVPTGELFF.

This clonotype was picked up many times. The CDR3 protein is CSARGDRGGQPQHF. The DNA for the CDR3 is TGCAGTGCTAGAGGAGACAGGGGTGGTCAGCCCCAGCATTTT. This chain uses TRBV20-1 with TRBJ1-5, with 8 bases identical to TRBD1. Germline assignment: CDR1 DFQATT and CDR2 SNEGSKA (reference sequence). Losses at the gene ends were 1 base for V and 6 bases for J; bases not matched to a gene: 5. The CDR3 has 14 residues.

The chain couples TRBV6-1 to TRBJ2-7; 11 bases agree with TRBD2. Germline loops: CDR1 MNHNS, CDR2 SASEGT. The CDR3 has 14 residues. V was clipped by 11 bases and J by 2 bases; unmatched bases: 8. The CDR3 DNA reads TGTGCCTCTCAGGGACTAGCGGAGACCTACGAGCAGTACTTC. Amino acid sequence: CASQGLAETYEQYF.

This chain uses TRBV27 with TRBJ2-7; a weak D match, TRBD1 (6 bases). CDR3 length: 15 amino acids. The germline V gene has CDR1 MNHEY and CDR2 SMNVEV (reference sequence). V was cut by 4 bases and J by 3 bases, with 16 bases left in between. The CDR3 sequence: CASSSTGTFDYEQYF. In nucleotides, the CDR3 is TGTGCCAGCAGTTCTACCGGGACATTTGACTACGAGCAGTACTTC.

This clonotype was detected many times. The CDR3 DNA reads TGCGCCAGCAGCGGCCGAGGGGGTGGCTACACCTTC. This codes for CASSGRGGGYTF. The V and J genes are TRBV5-1 and TRBJ1-2; TRBD1 is a possible D gene (6 bases). The CDR3 is 12 residues long. Trimming took 4 bases from V and 7 from J, leaving 11 bases between them. Per the germline V gene, CDR1 is SGHRS and CDR2 is YFSETQ. The full variable domain, in which reference TRBV5-1 and TRBJ1-2 provide the parts outside the CDR3, is KAGVTQTPRYLIKTRGQQVTLSCSPISGHRSVSWYQQTPGQGLQFLFEYFSETQRNKGNFPGRFSGRQFSNSRSEMNVSTLELGDSALYLCASSGRGGGYTFGSGTRLTVV.

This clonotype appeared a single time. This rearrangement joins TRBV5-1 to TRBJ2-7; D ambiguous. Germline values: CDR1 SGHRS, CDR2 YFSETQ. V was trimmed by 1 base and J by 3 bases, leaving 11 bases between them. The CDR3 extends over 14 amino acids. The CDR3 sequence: CASSLSAEYYEQYF. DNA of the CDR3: TGCGCCAGCAGCTTGTCCGCAGAATACTACGAGCAGTACTTC.

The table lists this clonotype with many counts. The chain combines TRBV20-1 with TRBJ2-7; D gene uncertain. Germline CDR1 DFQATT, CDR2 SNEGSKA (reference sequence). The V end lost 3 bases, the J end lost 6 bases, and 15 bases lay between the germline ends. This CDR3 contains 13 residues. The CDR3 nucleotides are TGCAGTGCTAGTTTTAGGTCGGAGCTCGAGCAGTACTTC. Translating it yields CSASFRSELEQYF.

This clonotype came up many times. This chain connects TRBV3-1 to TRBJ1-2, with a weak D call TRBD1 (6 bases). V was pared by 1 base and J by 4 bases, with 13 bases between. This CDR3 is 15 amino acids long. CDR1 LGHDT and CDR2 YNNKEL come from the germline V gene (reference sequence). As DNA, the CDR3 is TGTGCCAGCAGCCAAGGGCCGGGACACACCTATGGCTACACCTTC. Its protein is CASSQGPGHTYGYTF.

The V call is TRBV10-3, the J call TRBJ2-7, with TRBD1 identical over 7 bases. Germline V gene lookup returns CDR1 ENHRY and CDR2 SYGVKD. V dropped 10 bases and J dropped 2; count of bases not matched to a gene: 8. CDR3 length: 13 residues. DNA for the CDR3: TGTGCCAGCAGATTTCAGGGGGCCTACGAGCAGTACTTC. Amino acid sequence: CASRFQGAYEQYF.

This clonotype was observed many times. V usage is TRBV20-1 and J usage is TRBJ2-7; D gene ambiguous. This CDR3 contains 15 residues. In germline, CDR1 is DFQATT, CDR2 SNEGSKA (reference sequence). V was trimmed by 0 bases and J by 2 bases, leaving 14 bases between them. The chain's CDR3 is CSARDERRSTYEQYF. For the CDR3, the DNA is TGCAGTGCTAGAGATGAACGACGTAGCACCTACGAGCAGTACTTC.

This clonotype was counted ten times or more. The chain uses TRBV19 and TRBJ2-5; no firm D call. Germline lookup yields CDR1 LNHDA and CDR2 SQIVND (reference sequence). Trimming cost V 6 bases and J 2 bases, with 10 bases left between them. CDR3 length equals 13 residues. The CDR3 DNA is TGTGCCAGTAGGGAGACCCATCAAGAGACCCAGTACTTC. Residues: CASRETHQETQYF.

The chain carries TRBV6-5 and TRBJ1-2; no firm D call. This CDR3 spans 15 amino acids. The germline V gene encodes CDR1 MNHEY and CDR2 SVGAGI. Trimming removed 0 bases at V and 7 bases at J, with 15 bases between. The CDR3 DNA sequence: TGTGCCAGCAGTTACTCGAGTGTGAACGGGGTTGGCTACACCTTC. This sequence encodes CASSYSSVNGVGYTF.

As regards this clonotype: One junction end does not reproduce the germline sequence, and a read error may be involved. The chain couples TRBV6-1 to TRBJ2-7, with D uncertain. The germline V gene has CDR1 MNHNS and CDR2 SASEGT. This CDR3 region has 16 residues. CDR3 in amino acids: CASSGRNTELTYEQSF. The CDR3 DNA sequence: TGTGCCAGCAGTGGAAGAAACACAGAACTAACCTACGAGCAGTCCTTC.

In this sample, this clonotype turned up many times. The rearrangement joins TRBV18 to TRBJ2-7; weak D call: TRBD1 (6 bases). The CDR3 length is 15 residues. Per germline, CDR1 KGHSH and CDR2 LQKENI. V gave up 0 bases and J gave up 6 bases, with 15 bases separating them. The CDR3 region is CASSPPEQGSGEQYF. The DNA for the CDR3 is TGTGCCAGCTCACCACCGGAACAGGGAAGCGGCGAGCAGTACTTC.

The CDR3: CAISSPRGGTNTEAFF. The CDR3 coding sequence is TGTGCCATCAGTTCGCCTCGCGGGGGGACGAACACTGAAGCTTTCTTT. The chain links TRBV10-3 to TRBJ1-1; TRBD1 is a possible D gene (5 bases). CDR1 and CDR2 from the germline V gene are ENHRY and SYGVKD. CDR3 length: 16 amino acids. V lost 5 bases to trimming and J lost 1 base, with 17 bases between them.

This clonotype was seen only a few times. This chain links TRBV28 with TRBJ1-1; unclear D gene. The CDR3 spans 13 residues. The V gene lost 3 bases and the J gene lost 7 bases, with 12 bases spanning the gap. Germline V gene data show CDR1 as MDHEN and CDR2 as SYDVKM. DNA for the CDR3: TGTGCCAGCAGTTTTGAGGACTACGGTGAAGCTTTCTTT. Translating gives CASSFEDYGEAFF.